This section outlines one TCR beta chain sequence together with its context. The assay was immunoSEQ multiplex PCR, and TCRdb's table has in-frame clones only and misses some. This sample yields 35,000 to 50,000 clones, of which 80% to 90% are seen a single time; 15% to 18% belongs to the top ten. The source of the sample is a study of blood T cell repertoires in COVID-19. The CDR3 has 14 amino acids. Germline CDR1 SGHTA, CDR2 FQGNSA. V trimming: 5 bases; J trimming: 4 bases; junction bases outside the gene matches: 3. This clonotype originated in a man between 70 and 80 years old with active COVID-19. Sequencing input: peripheral blood. The V gene is TRBV7-2, the J gene TRBJ1-3; 9 nucleotides line up with TRBD1. The CDR3 here is CASSIQGAGNTIYF. CDR3 sequence (DNA): TGTGCCAGCAGCATACAGGGGGCCGGAAACACCATATATTTT.